A single sample is the source of the 16 T cell receptor beta chains below, sequenced in a study of spatial heterogeneity in lung cancer. TCRdb called the 5' RACE reads again in MiXCR, with one record for every CDR3 protein. Among under 20,000 distinct CDR3 sequences, approximately 5.6% were seen once, and the ten largest hold about a tenth. General study points: Counts that tracked tumor mutation counts were those of expanded intratumoral alpha and beta TCRs.

Time point specified: sample taken at primary tumor resection. For these receptors, no antigen is known. The sample in question was lung tumor tissue, obtained at surgery. The receptors were gathered from a female donor with early-stage non-small cell lung cancer.

This clonotype was counted many times. The library was built for alpha chains, so this beta chain is an off-target read and its size means little. The V gene is TRBV5-1, the J gene TRBJ2-1; D is unclear. Trimming removed 0 bases at V and 9 bases at J, with 4 bases between. This CDR3 spans 11 amino acids. Germline CDR1 SGHRS, CDR2 YFSETQ. The CDR3 sequence is CASSLAAEQFF. CDR3 bases: TGCGCCAGCAGCTTGGCGGCTGAGCAGTTCTTC. Full variable domain (outside the CDR3, taken from reference TRBV5-1 and TRBJ2-1): KAGVTQTPRYLIKTRGQQVTLSCSPISGHRSVSWYQQTPGQGLQFLFEYFSETQRNKGNFPGRFSGRQFSNSRSEMNVSTLELGDSALYLCASSLAAEQFFGPGTRLTVL.

This clonotype was observed at least ten times. This beta chain came through as a stray read in a library set up for alpha chains, and its size says little. The V call is TRBV27, the J call TRBJ1-4; TRBD1 is a possible D gene (6 bases). CDR1 MNHEY and CDR2 SMNVEV come from the germline V gene (reference sequence). V lost 4 bases to trimming and J lost 6 bases, with 9 bases between them. CDR3 size: 13 residues. CDR3 nucleotide sequence: TGTGCCAGCAGTTACAGGGTTTATGAAAAACTGTTTTTT. It is translated as CASSYRVYEKLFF.

For this clonotype: A library made for alpha chains picked up this beta chain off target, so its size means little. The chain employs TRBV10-1 and TRBJ2-5; TRBD1 aligns across 8 bases. The CDR3 covers 16 residues. CDR1 and CDR2 (germline): WNHNN, SYGVQD (reference sequence). Trimming took 2 bases from V and 3 from J; bases not matched to a gene: 8. The DNA of the CDR3 is TGCGCCAGCAGTGAGACCGGGACAGGAGAAGAAGAGACCCAGTACTTC. It specifies CASSETGTGEEETQYF.

This clonotype was recorded at least ten times. In a library made to pick up alpha chains, this beta chain is a stray read with a size that means little. The gene calls are TRBV10-3 and TRBJ2-7; 9 nucleotides line up with TRBD1. The CDR3 spans 14 residues. Germline V gives CDR1 ENHRY, CDR2 SYGVKD. V shed 6 bases, J shed 5 bases, and the junction held 8 bases outside the gene matches. This CDR3 reads CAISTGTGMNEQYF. The CDR3 DNA reads TGTGCCATCAGCACCGGGACAGGGATGAACGAGCAGTACTTC.

In this sample, this clonotype turned up many times. With the library built for alpha chains, this beta chain is off target and its frequency is not meaningful. This chain uses TRBV5-1 with TRBJ2-1; unclear D gene. The V gene lost 2 bases and the J gene lost 2 bases, with 5 bases spanning the gap. The V gene's germline CDR1 is SGHRS and CDR2 YFSETQ. The CDR3 spans 13 residues. The CDR3 nucleotides are TGCGCCAGCAGCTTCCAGGCCTACAATGAGCAGTTCTTC. Protein product: CASSFQAYNEQFF.

This clonotype was detected ten times or more. This beta chain represents an off-target read in a library built for alpha chains; its size is of limited meaning. V and J are TRBV7-9 and TRBJ2-5, with unresolved D. CDR3 length: 11 residues. CDR1 SEHNR and CDR2 FQNEAQ come from the germline V gene (reference sequence). V lost 4 bases and J 4 bases, leaving 4 bases between the germline ends. CDR3 in DNA: TGTGCCAGCAGCTCCTTAGAGACCCAGTACTTC. Translated: CASSSLETQYF. The variable domain in full, with the rest retrieved from reference TRBV7-9 and TRBJ2-5, is DTGVSQNPRHKITKRGQNVTFRCDPISEHNRLYWYRQTLGQGPEFLTYFQNEAQLEKSRLLSDRFSAERPKGSFSTLEIQRTEQGDSAMYLCASSSLETQYFGPGTRLLVL.

This clonotype was recorded once. This beta chain is off target for a library built for alpha chains, so its abundance means little. The V call is TRBV10-1, the J call TRBJ2-5; D perhaps matches TRBD1 (6 bases). The CDR3 extends over 14 amino acids. The germline gives CDR1 WNHNN, CDR2 SYGVQD (reference sequence). V dropped 6 bases and J dropped 2 bases, with 13 bases sitting between them. CDR3 DNA: TGCGCCAGCAGGCTAGGGACATTTCAAGAGACCCAGTACTTC. This encodes CASRLGTFQETQYF.

This clonotype was recorded at least ten times. For a library built for alpha chains, this beta chain is a stray read; little rests on its size. The rearrangement joins TRBV5-5 to TRBJ2-1; 9 bases align to TRBD1. In germline, CDR1 is SGHKS, CDR2 YYEKEE (reference sequence). CDR3 size: 16 residues. V lost 1 base to trimming and J lost 2 bases; unmatched junction nucleotides: 4. The CDR3 reads CASSLRGDRAYNEQFF. The CDR3 bases are TGTGCCAGCAGCTTGCGGGGGGACAGGGCCTACAATGAGCAGTTCTTC.

As concerns this clonotype: Being off target in a library aimed at alpha chains, this beta chain has a size of little meaning. The chain recombines TRBV27 with TRBJ2-1; D not resolved. Germline V gene lookup returns CDR1 MNHEY and CDR2 SMNVEV (reference sequence). Trimming pared 4 bases from V and 5 bases from J, leaving 18 bases between. The CDR3 is made up of 16 amino acids. The DNA of the CDR3 is TGTGCCAGCAGTTCCGCGTCAGGATACATTAACAATGAGCAGTTCTTC. The encoded protein is CASSSASGYINNEQFF.

Concerning this clonotype: This beta chain appears as a stray read in a library generated for alpha chains; its size is not informative. The gene calls are TRBV10-3 and TRBJ2-7; 9 bases match TRBD2. V lost 3 bases and J lost 1; bases outside the gene matches: 1. In germline, CDR1 is ENHRY, CDR2 SYGVKD. This CDR3 has 14 amino acids. Here the CDR3 DNA reads TGTGCCATCAGTGACCTAGCGGGGTCCTACGAGCAGTACTTC. It encodes CAISDLAGSYEQYF.

A word on this clonotype: Given a much more abundant clone one base away, this may be a read error. This beta chain is an off-target read within a library intended for alpha chains, so its frequency means little. This chain joins TRBV20-1 and TRBJ2-6; D may match TRBD1 or TRBD2 (5 bases each). Germline CDR1 DFQATT, CDR2 SNEGSKA (reference sequence). The CDR3 covers 15 residues. CDR3 amino acids: CSTRTGRSGANVLTF. The DNA for the CDR3 is TGCAGTACTAGAACAGGCCGCTCTGGGGCCAACGTCCTGACTTTC.

In its sample, this clonotype was seen many times. This beta chain was picked up by a library intended for alpha chains and is off target, so its count carries little meaning. This sequence joins TRBV9 and TRBJ2-3; 8 bases fit TRBD1. CDR1 is SGDLS, CDR2 YYNGEE, per germline. The CDR3 covers 16 residues. Trimming at V came to 4 bases and at J to 1 base, leaving 8 bases not matched to a gene. In nucleotides, the CDR3 is TGTGCCAGCAGCCCCAGGACAGGGATGGGCACAGATACGCAGTATTTT. Residues: CASSPRTGMGTDTQYF.

Concerning this clonotype itself: The library was prepared for alpha chains; this beta chain is a stray read, so its frequency means little. This chain joins TRBV28 and TRBJ2-1, with D possibly being TRBD1 or TRBD2 (5 bases each). This CDR3 has 13 residues. The V end was cut by 2 bases, the J end by 6 bases, with 8 bases between. Germline V CDR1 and CDR2: MDHEN, SYDVKM. CDR3 sequence (DNA): TGTGCCAGCAGTTTAGGGACCCCCAATGAGCAGTTCTTC. It codes for CASSLGTPNEQFF.

With respect to this clonotype: As an off-target read in a library built for alpha chains, this beta chain has a frequency of little significance. V is TRBV29-1 and J is TRBJ2-1, with 12 positions matching TRBD2. The CDR3 is 16 residues long. Germline values: CDR1 SQVTM, CDR2 ANQGSEA. With 7 bases clipped from V and 0 bases from J, the junction kept 7 bases outside the gene matches. CDR3 in DNA: TGCAGCGCACTAGCGGGAGGTCCGAGCTCCTACAATGAGCAGTTCTTC. The encoded protein is CSALAGGPSSYNEQFF.

Many counts were recorded for this clonotype. The library was prepared for alpha chains; this beta chain is a stray read, so its frequency means little. The V and J genes are TRBV2 and TRBJ1-5; TRBD1 aligns across 9 bases. J was trimmed by 6 bases and V by 1 base; bases with no gene match: 4. CDR1 and CDR2 (germline): SNHLY, FYNNEI. This CDR3 has 15 amino acids. This chain's CDR3 is CASSEVGTGSQPQHF. In DNA, the CDR3 is TGTGCCAGCAGTGAAGTGGGGACAGGGAGTCAGCCCCAGCATTTT.

This clonotype was recorded many times. For a library built for alpha chains, this beta chain is a stray read; little rests on its size. The chain carries TRBV24-1 and TRBJ2-2; D unclear. V shed 5 bases and J shed 1 base, with 7 bases lying between them. Looked up from germline, CDR1 is KGHDR and CDR2 is SFDVKD. The CDR3 is 14 residues long. CDR3 region: CATSGRENTGELFF. The CDR3 DNA sequence: TGTGCCACCAGTGGCAGAGAGAACACCGGGGAGCTGTTTTTT.